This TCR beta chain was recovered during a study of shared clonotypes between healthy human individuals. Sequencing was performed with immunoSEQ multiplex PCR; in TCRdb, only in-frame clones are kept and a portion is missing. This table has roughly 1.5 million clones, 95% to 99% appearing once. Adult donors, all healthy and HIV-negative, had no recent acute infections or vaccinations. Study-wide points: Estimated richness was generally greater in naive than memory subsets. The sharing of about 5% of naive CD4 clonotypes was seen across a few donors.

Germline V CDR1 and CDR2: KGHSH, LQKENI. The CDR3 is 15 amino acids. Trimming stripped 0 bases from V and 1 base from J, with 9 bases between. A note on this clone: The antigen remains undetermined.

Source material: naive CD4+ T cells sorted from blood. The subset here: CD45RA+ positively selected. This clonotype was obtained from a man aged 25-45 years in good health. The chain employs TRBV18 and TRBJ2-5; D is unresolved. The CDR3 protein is CASSPPLRTQETQYF. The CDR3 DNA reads TGTGCCAGCTCACCACCGCTCAGGACCCAAGAGACCCAGTACTTC.